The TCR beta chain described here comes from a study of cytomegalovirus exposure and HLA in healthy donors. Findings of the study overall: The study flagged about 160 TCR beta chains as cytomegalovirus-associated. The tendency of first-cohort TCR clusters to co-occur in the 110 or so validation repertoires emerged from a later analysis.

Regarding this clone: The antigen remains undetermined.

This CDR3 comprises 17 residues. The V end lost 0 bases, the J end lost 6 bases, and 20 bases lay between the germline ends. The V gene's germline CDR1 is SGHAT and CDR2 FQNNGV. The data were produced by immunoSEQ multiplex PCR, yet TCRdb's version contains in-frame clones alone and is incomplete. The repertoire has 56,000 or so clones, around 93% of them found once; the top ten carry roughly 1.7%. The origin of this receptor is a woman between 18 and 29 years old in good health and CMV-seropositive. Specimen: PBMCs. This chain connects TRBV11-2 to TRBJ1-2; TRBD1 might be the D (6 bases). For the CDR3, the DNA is TGTGCCAGCAGCTTAGATTATAGCCAGGGGCGATGGGATGGCTACACCTTC. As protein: CASSLDYSQGRWDGYTF.